This TCR beta chain came from a study of blood T cell repertoires in COVID-19. Background on the study: COVID-19 samples collected from the United States, Italy and Spain covered acute and convalescent phases. T cells, B-cell-depleted T cells, or PBMCs supplied cDNA or gDNA.

The repertoire was sequenced with immunoSEQ multiplex PCR; TCRdb's copy has only in-frame clones and lacks some. The sample lists over 150,000 clones; around 83% were seen once. The germline V gene encodes CDR1 SGDLS and CDR2 YYNGEE. CDR3 length: 14 amino acids. Trimming removed 3 bases from V and 8 bases from J, with 17 bases in between. The chain is built from TRBV9 and TRBJ1-2, with TRBD1 as a possible D gene (6 bases). Sequenced: peripheral blood. The clonotype originates from a man in his fifties with active or convalescent COVID-19. Written as DNA, the CDR3 is TGTGCCAGCAGCGCCTGGACAGTAACTATGGGCTACACCTTC. Amino acids: CASSAWTVTMGYTF. Together with reference TRBV9 and TRBJ1-2, the CDR3 gives the full variable domain: DSGVTQTPKHLITATGQRVTLRCSPRSGDLSVYWYQQSLDQGLQFLIQYYNGEERAKGNILERFSAQQFPDLHSELNLSSLELGDSALYFCASSAWTVTMGYTFGSGTRLTVV.